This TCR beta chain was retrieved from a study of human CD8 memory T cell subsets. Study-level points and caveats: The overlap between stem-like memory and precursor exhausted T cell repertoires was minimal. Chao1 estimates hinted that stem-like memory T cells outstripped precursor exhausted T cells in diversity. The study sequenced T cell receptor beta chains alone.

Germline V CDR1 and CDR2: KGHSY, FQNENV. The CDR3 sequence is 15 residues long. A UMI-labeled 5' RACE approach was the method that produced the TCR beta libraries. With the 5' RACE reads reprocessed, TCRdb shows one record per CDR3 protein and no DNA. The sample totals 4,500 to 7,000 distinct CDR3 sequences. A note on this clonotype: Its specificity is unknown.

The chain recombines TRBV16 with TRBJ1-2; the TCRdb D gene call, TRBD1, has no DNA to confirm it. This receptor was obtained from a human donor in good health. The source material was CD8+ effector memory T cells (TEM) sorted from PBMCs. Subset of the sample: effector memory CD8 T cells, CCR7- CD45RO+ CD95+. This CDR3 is CASSQLPGASYGYTF.